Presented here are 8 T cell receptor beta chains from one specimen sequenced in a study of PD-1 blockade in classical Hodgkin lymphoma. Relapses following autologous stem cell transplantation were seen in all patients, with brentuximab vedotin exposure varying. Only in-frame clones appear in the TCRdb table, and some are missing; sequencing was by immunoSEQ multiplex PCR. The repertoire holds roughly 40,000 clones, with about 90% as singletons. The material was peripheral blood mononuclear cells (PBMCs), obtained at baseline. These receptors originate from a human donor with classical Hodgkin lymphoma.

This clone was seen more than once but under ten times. The CDR3 DNA reads TGTGCCAGCAGCTCGAGGACTAGCGGGAGGCGCCCTCCCTACGAGCAGTACTTC. It is translated as CASSSRTSGRRPPYEQYF. V is TRBV11-1 and J is TRBJ2-7; 14 nucleotides line up with TRBD2. In germline, CDR1 is SGHAT, CDR2 FQDESV (reference sequence). The V gene end was trimmed by 4 bases and the J gene end by 2 bases; junction bases not matched to a gene: 10. The CDR3 is made up of 18 amino acids.

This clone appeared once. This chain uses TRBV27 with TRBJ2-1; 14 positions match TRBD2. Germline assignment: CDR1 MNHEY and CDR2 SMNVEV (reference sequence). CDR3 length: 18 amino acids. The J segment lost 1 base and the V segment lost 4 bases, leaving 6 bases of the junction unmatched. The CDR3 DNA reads TGTGCCAGCAGTTCCTTCAGACTAGCGGGAGGGTCCTACAATGAGCAGTTCTTC. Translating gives CASSSFRLAGGSYNEQFF.

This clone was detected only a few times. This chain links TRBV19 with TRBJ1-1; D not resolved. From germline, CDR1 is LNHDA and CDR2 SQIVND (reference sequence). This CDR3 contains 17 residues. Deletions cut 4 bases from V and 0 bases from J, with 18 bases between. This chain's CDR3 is CASSTDITSSMNTEAFF. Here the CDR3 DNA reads TGTGCCAGTAGTACAGACATCACTTCCTCGATGAACACTGAAGCTTTCTTT.

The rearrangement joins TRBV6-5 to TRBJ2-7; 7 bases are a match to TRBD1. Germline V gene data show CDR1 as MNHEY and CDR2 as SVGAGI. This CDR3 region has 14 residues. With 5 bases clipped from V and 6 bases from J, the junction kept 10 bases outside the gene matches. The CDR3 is CASSDRQDRFEQYF. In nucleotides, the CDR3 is TGTGCCAGCAGTGACCGACAGGACAGGTTCGAGCAGTACTTC.

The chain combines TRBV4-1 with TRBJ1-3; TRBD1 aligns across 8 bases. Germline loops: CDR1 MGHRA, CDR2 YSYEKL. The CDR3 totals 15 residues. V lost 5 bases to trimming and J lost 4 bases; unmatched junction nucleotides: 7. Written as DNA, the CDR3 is TGCGCCAGCAGCAAAGGACAGGGAGACGGAAACACCATATATTTT. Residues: CASSKGQGDGNTIYF.

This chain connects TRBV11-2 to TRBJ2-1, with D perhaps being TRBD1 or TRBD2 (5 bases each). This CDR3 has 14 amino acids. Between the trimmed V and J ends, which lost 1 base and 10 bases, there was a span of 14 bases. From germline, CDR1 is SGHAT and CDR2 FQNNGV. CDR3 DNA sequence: TGTGCCAGCAGCTTAGCCGGGACCGCCAGAGAGCAGTTCTTC. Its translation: CASSLAGTAREQFF.

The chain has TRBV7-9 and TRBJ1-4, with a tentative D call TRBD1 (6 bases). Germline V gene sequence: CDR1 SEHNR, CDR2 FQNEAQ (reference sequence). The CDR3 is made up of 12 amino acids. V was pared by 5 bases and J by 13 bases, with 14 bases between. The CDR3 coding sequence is TGTGCCAGCAGCCCCCAAACAGGGTTACTGTTTTTT. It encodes CASSPQTGLLFF.

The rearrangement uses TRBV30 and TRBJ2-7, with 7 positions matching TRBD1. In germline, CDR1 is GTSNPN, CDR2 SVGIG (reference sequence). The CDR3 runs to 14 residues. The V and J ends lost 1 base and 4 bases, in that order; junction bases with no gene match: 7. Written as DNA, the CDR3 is TGTGCCTGGAGTGGAGGGGGCCGGGGATACGAGCAGTACTTC. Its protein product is CAWSGGGRGYEQYF.